Below, 26 T cell receptor beta chains from the same sample are listed, as sequenced in a study of identical twins. TCRdb re-analysed the 5' RACE reads in MiXCR, keeping a single row per CDR3 protein. The sample holds about 530,000 distinct CDR3 sequences, approximately 14% seen once. The same specimen was also included in a second study, on yellow fever vaccine responses in identical twins.

The sample consisted of CD4+ T cells sorted from blood. The receptors come from a woman under 30 in good health.

This clonotype has a handful of counts. The chain uses TRBV6-1 and TRBJ2-5, with 8 bases identical to TRBD2. The germline CDR1 and CDR2 sequences are MNHNS and SASEGT. The CDR3 length is 14 residues. V was pared by 7 bases and J by 7 bases, with 11 bases of the junction left unmatched. Written as DNA, the CDR3 is TGTGCCAGCACCCCGGCGGGGGGCTTCGGGACCCAGTACTTC. It specifies CASTPAGGFGTQYF.

This chain links TRBV5-5 with TRBJ1-5; D gene uncertain. V dropped 1 base and J dropped 4 bases, with 21 bases sitting between them. CDR3 length: 18 amino acids. Germline V lookup: CDR1 SGHKS, CDR2 YYEKEE (reference sequence). The CDR3 is CASSLRGVAGVRNQPQHF. The DNA of the CDR3 is TGTGCCAGCAGCTTGCGAGGCGTCGCTGGGGTACGAAATCAGCCCCAGCATTTT.

The chain uses TRBV6-1 and TRBJ2-2; D ambiguous. Germline V gene sequence: CDR1 MNHNS, CDR2 SASEGT. CDR3 length: 15 residues. Trimming removed 6 bases from V and 4 bases from J, with 15 bases in between. CDR3 sequence: CASSPSSKATGELFF. The CDR3 DNA follows: TGTGCCAGCAGCCCCTCCTCTAAGGCCACCGGGGAGCTGTTTTTT.

The V gene is TRBV3-1, the J gene TRBJ2-5; the D gene could be TRBD1 or TRBD2 (5 bases each). This CDR3 spans 18 amino acids. Germline V gene sequence: CDR1 LGHDT, CDR2 YNNKEL (reference sequence). V lost 2 bases, J lost 4 bases, and 23 bases lay in between. The CDR3 sequence is CASSQNAPGRIPSETQYF. The CDR3 coding sequence is TGTGCCAGCAGCCAAAATGCGCCGGGACGGATTCCGTCAGAGACCCAGTACTTC.

This chain joins TRBV7-9 and TRBJ1-1, with D maybe TRBD1 (6 bases). The V gene's germline CDR1 is SEHNR and CDR2 FQNEAQ (reference sequence). The CDR3 length is 15 residues. The V end lost 4 bases, the J end lost 1 base, and 13 bases lay between the germline ends. The CDR3: CASSSVTGTNTEAFF. CDR3 in DNA: TGTGCCAGCAGCTCCGTAACAGGGACGAACACTGAAGCTTTCTTT.

The chain joins TRBV20-1 to TRBJ2-4; D is ambiguous. This CDR3 has 15 amino acids. V was shortened by 3 bases and J by 3 bases, with 15 bases between the two germline ends. Looked up from germline, CDR1 is DFQATT and CDR2 is SNEGSKA (reference sequence). The CDR3 protein is CSASGPPPDKNIQYF. CDR3 nucleotide sequence: TGCAGTGCTAGCGGGCCTCCGCCGGACAAAAACATTCAGTACTTC.

V is TRBV18 and J is TRBJ2-3, with 8 bases identical to TRBD2. Trimming at V came to 5 bases and at J to 1 base, leaving 5 bases not matched to a gene. CDR3 length: 15 residues. From germline, CDR1 is KGHSH and CDR2 LQKENI. The CDR3 bases are TGTGCCAGCTCAACGACTAGCGTGCGCACAGATACGCAGTATTTT. This encodes CASSTTSVRTDTQYF.

V gene TRBV7-9 combines with J gene TRBJ2-1; TRBD2 might be the D (5 bases). Trimming stripped 3 bases from V and 6 bases from J, with 9 bases between. The CDR3 has 13 residues. Looked up from germline, CDR1 is SEHNR and CDR2 is FQNEAQ (reference sequence). Written as DNA, the CDR3 is TGTGCCAGCAGCTTCGAGGGAACCAATGAGCAGTTCTTC. Protein product: CASSFEGTNEQFF. Filled out from reference TRBV7-9 and TRBJ2-1, the complete variable domain reads DTGVSQNPRHKITKRGQNVTFRCDPISEHNRLYWYRQTLGQGPEFLTYFQNEAQLEKSRLLSDRFSAERPKGSFSTLEIQRTEQGDSAMYLCASSFEGTNEQFFGPGTRLTVL.

In this sample, this clonotype turned up a few times. The chain joins TRBV5-1 to TRBJ2-5, with D perhaps matching TRBD1 (6 bases). Germline CDR1 reads SGHRS; CDR2 reads YFSETQ. V gave up 4 bases and J gave up 4 bases, with 14 bases separating them. This CDR3 is built from 14 residues. The CDR3 region is CASSALQGRETQYF. CDR3 sequence (DNA): TGCGCCAGCAGCGCCCTCCAGGGGCGAGAGACCCAGTACTTC.

This clonotype came up many times. This chain joins TRBV6-1 and TRBJ1-5, with D possibly matching TRBD1 (6 bases). V lost 6 bases to trimming and J lost 6 bases, with 15 bases between them. The CDR3 extends over 14 amino acids. The V gene's germline CDR1 is MNHNS and CDR2 SASEGT. CDR3 region: CASSLTGMRQPQHF. For the CDR3, the DNA is TGTGCCAGCAGCCTAACAGGGATGCGTCAGCCCCAGCATTTT.

There are many counts of this clonotype. V usage is TRBV10-2 and J usage is TRBJ2-7, with 8 bases that match TRBD1. The V segment lost 7 bases and the J segment 0 bases; nucleotides outside the gene matches: 8. This CDR3 spans 15 amino acids. The germline V gene has CDR1 WSHSY and CDR2 SAAADI. CDR3 loop: CASMTGASSSYEQYF. As DNA, the CDR3 is TGCGCCAGCATGACAGGGGCTTCCAGCTCCTACGAGCAGTACTTC.

The genes are TRBV6-2 or TRBV6-3 and TRBJ2-3; D might be TRBD2 (5 bases). The CDR3 spans 12 residues. Trimming took 6 bases from V and 10 from J, leaving 14 bases between them. The germline V gene has CDR1 MNHEY and CDR2 SVGEGT. DNA for the CDR3: TGTGCCAGCAGCGCCCCTGAGGGTTCGCAGTATTTT. Its translation is CASSAPEGSQYF.

This clonotype appeared a few times. The chain carries TRBV6-5 and TRBJ1-1, with D perhaps matching TRBD1 (5 bases). This CDR3 has 14 residues. V dropped 0 bases and J dropped 4 bases, with 9 bases sitting between them. Looked up from germline, CDR1 is MNHEY and CDR2 is SVGAGI. The CDR3 DNA is TGTGCCAGCAGTTACTCGGGACGGATCACTGAAGCTTTCTTT. It specifies CASSYSGRITEAFF.

This sequence joins TRBV12-3 or TRBV12-4 and TRBJ1-4; D remains ambiguous. Trimming took 4 bases from V and 1 from J, leaving 13 bases between them. CDR3 length: 16 residues. The CDR3 loop reads CASSSNSDLTNEKLFF. The CDR3 DNA reads as TGTGCCAGCAGTTCCAATTCGGATCTAACTAATGAAAAACTGTTTTTT.

This clonotype was detected only a few times. The CDR3 DNA is TGTGCCACCGTGGACAGGGCGCCCTACGAGCAGTACTTC. This translates into CATVDRAPYEQYF. V usage is TRBV10-3 and J usage is TRBJ2-7, with 8 bases fitting TRBD1. The germline CDR1 and CDR2 sequences are ENHRY and SYGVKD. V trimming: 10 bases; J trimming: 2 bases; junction bases outside the gene matches: 7. This CDR3 has 13 residues.

The gene calls are TRBV2 and TRBJ2-1; 7 nucleotides align to TRBD2. V was clipped by 3 bases and J by 7 bases; unmatched bases: 12. The CDR3 loop spans 16 amino acids. Looked up from germline, CDR1 is SNHLY and CDR2 is FYNNEI. The CDR3 bases are TGTGCCAGCAGTGACGCGGGAGTAGGTGTTATTAATGAGCAGTTCTTC. Translation gives CASSDAGVGVINEQFF.

The table lists this clonotype with many counts. The chain couples TRBV12-3 or TRBV12-4 to TRBJ2-2, with D uncertain. The ends were cut back, 6 bases at V and 8 bases at J, with 19 bases in the middle. This CDR3 comprises 15 residues. CDR3 sequence (DNA): TGTGCCAGCAGCTCTACTAAAGCTGGCATTGGGGAGCTGTTTTTT. Translated: CASSSTKAGIGELFF.

This chain joins TRBV10-3 and TRBJ2-1, with 11 bases matching TRBD2. Germline trimming cut 0 bases from V and 6 bases from J; bases unmatched to any gene: 4. This CDR3 comprises 16 residues. Germline CDR1 reads ENHRY; CDR2 reads SYGVKD. The CDR3 sequence: CAISESTSGIGNEQFF. The CDR3 nucleotides are TGTGCCATCAGTGAGTCGACTAGCGGGATCGGCAATGAGCAGTTCTTC.

This clonotype has more than one count but fewer than ten. V and J are TRBV6-1 and TRBJ2-5; 7 bases fit TRBD1. The V segment lost 6 bases and the J segment 3 bases; nucleotides outside the gene matches: 7. Germline values: CDR1 MNHNS, CDR2 SASEGT. CDR3 length: 14 residues. CDR3 sequence (DNA): TGTGCCAGCAGGATAAGACAGGGAAAAGAGACCCAGTACTTC. Translation gives CASRIRQGKETQYF.

The V call is TRBV10-1, the J call TRBJ2-2; tentative D call: TRBD2 (5 bases). This CDR3 is built from 15 residues. Germline assignment: CDR1 WNHNN and CDR2 SYGVQD (reference sequence). V was trimmed by 4 bases and J by 3 bases, leaving 12 bases between them. CDR3 in DNA: TGCGCCAGCAGTGTCAACGGGGTCGACACCGGGGAGCTGTTTTTT. Amino acid sequence: CASSVNGVDTGELFF.

This clonotype was recorded a few times. This chain links TRBV5-1 with TRBJ2-1; 13 bases fit TRBD2. CDR1 SGHRS and CDR2 YFSETQ come from the germline V gene. The V gene end was trimmed by 3 bases and the J gene end by 6 bases; junction bases not matched to a gene: 12. The CDR3 contains 18 residues. CDR3 region: CASSSPRGTSGKLNEQFF. The CDR3 DNA reads as TGCGCCAGCAGCTCCCCCCGCGGGACTAGCGGGAAACTCAATGAGCAGTTCTTC.

There are a few counts of this clonotype. The J gene is TRBJ2-3, the V gene TRBV7-2, with TRBD2 identical over 9 bases. V gave up 5 bases and J gave up 2 bases; unmatched junction bases: 8. CDR1 is SGHTA, CDR2 FQGNSA, per germline. The CDR3 is 16 amino acids. CDR3 sequence: CASSTRSGGPTDTQYF. The CDR3 DNA reads TGTGCCAGCAGCACCCGGAGCGGGGGGCCCACAGATACGCAGTATTTT.

This clonotype was counted a few times. The chain joins TRBV20-1 to TRBJ2-5; 9 bases are a match to TRBD1. The length of the CDR3 is 13 residues. V lost 6 bases and J lost 3; bases outside the gene matches: 5. Per germline, CDR1 DFQATT and CDR2 SNEGSKA (reference sequence). The CDR3 bases are TGCAGTGCGCGGGGACAGGGTGAAGAGACCCAGTACTTC. Protein product: CSARGQGEETQYF.

V and J are TRBV5-5 and TRBJ1-4; TRBD1 might be the D (6 bases). This CDR3 is built from 15 residues. V dropped 2 bases and J dropped 4 bases, with 12 bases sitting between them. Germline lookup yields CDR1 SGHKS and CDR2 YYEKEE (reference sequence). The CDR3 sequence is CASSFQGHNNEKLFF. CDR3 nucleotides: TGTGCCAGCAGCTTTCAGGGACATAATAATGAAAAACTGTTTTTT.

The V gene is TRBV7-2, the J gene TRBJ2-3; D tentatively fits TRBD1 or TRBD2 (5 bases each). Germline V gives CDR1 SGHTA, CDR2 FQGNSA. The CDR3 runs to 16 residues. Trimming took off 11 bases at V and 2 bases at J, with 23 bases between the two ends. The CDR3 sequence is CAPTPRGTPNTDTQYF. CDR3 DNA: TGTGCCCCGACACCGAGGGGTACCCCCAACACAGATACGCAGTATTTT.

The chain is built from TRBV10-2 and TRBJ2-5; TRBD1 is a possible D gene (6 bases). V was pared by 6 bases and J by 5 bases, with 10 bases between. This CDR3 spans 12 amino acids. Per germline, CDR1 WSHSY and CDR2 SAAADI. The CDR3: CASRVQGETQYF. For the CDR3, the DNA is TGCGCCAGCAGGGTACAGGGCGAGACCCAGTACTTC.